These T cell receptor beta chains were read from a single sample in a study of CD8+ T cells in alopecia areata. Assay used: immunoSEQ multiplex PCR; TCRdb lists only in-frame clones, some missing. Among 120,000 or so clones listed, roughly 50% were seen once. The sample consisted of NKG2D-low CD8+ T cells sorted from blood. These receptors originate from a human donor with alopecia areata. CDR3s leave out the opening cysteine and the closing phenylalanine or tryptophan. D genes are given only for firm matches.

TRBV29-1	NA	TRBJ2-5	SVEDPGGYETQY
TRBV29-1	TRBD2	TRBJ2-1	SVDSGASEQF
TRBV30	TRBD2	TRBJ2-7	AWSWTRAYEQY
TRBV27	TRBD1	TRBJ1-2	ASKEGAPNYGYT
TRBV27	TRBD1	TRBJ2-4	ASSKDRGRGIQY
TRBV9	TRBD2	TRBJ2-5	ASSVASGDGQETQY
TRBV29-1	NA	TRBJ2-1	SVAGLEINEQF
TRBV11-2	NA	TRBJ2-7	ASSFDGYEQY
TRBV29-1	TRBD2	TRBJ2-7	SVVGGRWYEQY
TRBV13	TRBD1	TRBJ1-2	ASSDRTGERYGYT
TRBV28	NA	TRBJ1-4	ASSLLPGPEEKLF
TRBV29-1	NA	TRBJ2-7	SVEDAPSEQY
TRBV2	NA	TRBJ1-5	ASSDNLQGSRQPQH
TRBV29-1	NA	TRBJ2-6	SVEDLRGGANVLT
TRBV29-1	NA	TRBJ2-2	SVVAGASTGELF
TRBV27	TRBD2	TRBJ2-7	ASSLTSAPSYEQY
TRBV28	TRBD2	TRBJ2-7	ASSRLAGTEQY
TRBV29-1	NA	TRBJ2-7	SVVLDEYEQY
TRBV7-9	NA	TRBJ1-5	ASSFRDQPQH
TRBV30	NA	TRBJ2-2	AWSGQGSGELF
TRBV28	NA	TRBJ1-2	AGGSLIYGYT
TRBV29-1	NA	TRBJ2-7	SVEAGAYEQY
TRBV29-1	NA	TRBJ2-7	SVDIGGSTYEQY
TRBV29-1	NA	TRBJ2-1	SVRPPGRSEQF
TRBV11-3	NA	TRBJ2-2	ASSLSDSSTGELF
TRBV2	NA	TRBJ1-2	ASSDMASGYT
TRBV29-1	NA	TRBJ2-5	SVEARWETQY
TRBV29-1	NA	TRBJ1-5	SVDTGSNQPQH
TRBV19	NA	TRBJ1-1	ASSKSLRMNTEAF
TRBV30	TRBD2	TRBJ2-3	AWSATLAADTQY
TRBV7-9	NA	TRBJ2-7	ASSLDLSYEQY
TRBV13	TRBD2	TRBJ2-3	ASSLRGGRTDTQY
TRBV27	NA	TRBJ2-7	ASRTGLVSYEQY
TRBV29-1	NA	TRBJ1-1	SVEGPPDTEAF
TRBV25-1	NA	TRBJ1-1	ASSAPLNTEAF